Listed below are T cell receptor beta chains from one sample, sequenced in a study of blood T cell repertoires in COVID-19. Data came from immunoSEQ multiplex PCR; TCRdb stores just in-frame clones and leaves some out. The sample lists approximately 390,000 clones, about 87% seen once, with approximately 2.5% in the top ten. Sequenced material: peripheral blood. These receptors came from a woman aged 55 to 70 with COVID-19, enrolled during active disease. Each CDR3 is given without its conserved first and last residue.

v_gene: TRBV9; j_gene: TRBJ1-2; CDR3aa: ASSVFAGDIGYT
v_gene: TRBV2; j_gene: TRBJ2-7; CDR3aa: ASSDRDSRGEQY
v_gene: TRBV3-1/TRBV3-2; j_gene: TRBJ1-6; CDR3aa: ASSPGQGGNNSPLH
v_gene: TRBV6-5; j_gene: TRBJ2-1; CDR3aa: ASSYSGGASRNEQF
v_gene: TRBV11-3; j_gene: TRBJ2-2; CDR3aa: ASSLSFIQGTGELF
v_gene: TRBV27; j_gene: TRBJ2-1; CDR3aa: ASSYKGQGGINEQF
v_gene: TRBV4-2; j_gene: TRBJ1-1; CDR3aa: ASSQPGHMNTEAF
v_gene: TRBV6-5; j_gene: TRBJ1-5; CDR3aa: ASSRTGVSQPQH
v_gene: TRBV9; j_gene: TRBJ2-7; CDR3aa: ASSPTSTGDYEQY
v_gene: TRBV28; j_gene: TRBJ1-3; CDR3aa: ASSLLGGSGNTIY
v_gene: TRBV13; j_gene: TRBJ1-2; CDR3aa: ASSLRGPSGYT
v_gene: TRBV3-1/TRBV3-2; j_gene: TRBJ1-2; CDR3aa: ASSQGQGARGYT
v_gene: TRBV7-3; j_gene: TRBJ2-6; CDR3aa: ASRQTGGAGANVLT
v_gene: TRBV5-1; j_gene: TRBJ1-2; CDR3aa: ASSLAGDLWGYT
v_gene: TRBV14; j_gene: TRBJ1-4; CDR3aa: ASSQVDRAGEKLF
v_gene: TRBV29-1; j_gene: TRBJ2-3; CDR3aa: SVTGLAGSTDTQY
v_gene: TRBV9; j_gene: TRBJ2-1; CDR3aa: ASSVVASGGSYNEQF
v_gene: TRBV19; j_gene: TRBJ2-3; CDR3aa: ASSMTGTGGPDTQY
v_gene: TRBV4-2; j_gene: TRBJ1-2; CDR3aa: ASSPAGSSNYGYT
v_gene: TRBV14; j_gene: TRBJ1-6; CDR3aa: ASSPQEGANSPLH
v_gene: TRBV24-1; j_gene: TRBJ2-1; CDR3aa: ATSDPPGQGNNEQF
v_gene: TRBV29-1; j_gene: TRBJ2-1; CDR3aa: SHRGAVNEQF
v_gene: TRBV7-9; j_gene: TRBJ1-2; CDR3aa: ASSSGDPYGYT
v_gene: TRBV28; j_gene: TRBJ1-2; CDR3aa: ASSLSQPGVF
v_gene: TRBV20-1; j_gene: TRBJ2-4; CDR3aa: SASGGLAKNIQY
v_gene: TRBV18; j_gene: TRBJ1-6; CDR3aa: ASSATLTPQGSPLH
v_gene: TRBV19; j_gene: TRBJ1-2; CDR3aa: ASSRKGLGYT
v_gene: TRBV6-6; j_gene: TRBJ1-1; CDR3aa: ASSSRRETEAF
v_gene: TRBV5-1; j_gene: TRBJ1-1; CDR3aa: ASSARQGVNTEAF
v_gene: TRBV9; j_gene: TRBJ2-1; CDR3aa: ASSVVSGGYNEQF
v_gene: TRBV27; j_gene: TRBJ2-7; CDR3aa: ASSLPSGGLTPYYEQY
v_gene: TRBV6-5; j_gene: TRBJ2-2; CDR3aa: ASSYGWGDNTGELF
v_gene: TRBV3-1/TRBV3-2; j_gene: TRBJ1-2; CDR3aa: ASSQRGPNYGYT
v_gene: TRBV28; j_gene: TRBJ1-2; CDR3aa: ASSFSGDGYT
v_gene: TRBV3-1/TRBV3-2; j_gene: TRBJ1-5; CDR3aa: ASSQTDGPQH
v_gene: TRBV6-5; j_gene: TRBJ2-5; CDR3aa: ASSSGFQETQY
v_gene: TRBV29-1; j_gene: TRBJ2-1; CDR3aa: SLNRGYNEQF
v_gene: TRBV4-2; j_gene: TRBJ1-6; CDR3aa: ASSQVPRYRGINSPLH
v_gene: TRBV27; j_gene: TRBJ2-2; CDR3aa: ASTQYRSTGELF
v_gene: TRBV6-6; j_gene: TRBJ1-2; CDR3aa: ASSYRQGSNYGYT
v_gene: TRBV6-5; j_gene: TRBJ2-1; CDR3aa: AAARGLAGYNEQF
v_gene: TRBV7-2; j_gene: TRBJ2-3; CDR3aa: ASSPFGLAGADTQY
v_gene: TRBV5-1; j_gene: TRBJ2-3; CDR3aa: ASGAQGSTDTQY
v_gene: TRBV18; j_gene: TRBJ1-1; CDR3aa: ASSPRAGVGTEAF
v_gene: TRBV19; j_gene: TRBJ1-1; CDR3aa: ASSSINRGEAF
v_gene: TRBV7-9; j_gene: TRBJ1-1; CDR3aa: ASSATHAEAF
v_gene: TRBV4-1; j_gene: TRBJ2-1; CDR3aa: ASSQYGLAPNEQF
v_gene: TRBV3-1/TRBV3-2; j_gene: TRBJ2-2; CDR3aa: ASSQLGQGWNTGELF
v_gene: TRBV28; j_gene: TRBJ1-6; CDR3aa: ASSRQGRSPLH